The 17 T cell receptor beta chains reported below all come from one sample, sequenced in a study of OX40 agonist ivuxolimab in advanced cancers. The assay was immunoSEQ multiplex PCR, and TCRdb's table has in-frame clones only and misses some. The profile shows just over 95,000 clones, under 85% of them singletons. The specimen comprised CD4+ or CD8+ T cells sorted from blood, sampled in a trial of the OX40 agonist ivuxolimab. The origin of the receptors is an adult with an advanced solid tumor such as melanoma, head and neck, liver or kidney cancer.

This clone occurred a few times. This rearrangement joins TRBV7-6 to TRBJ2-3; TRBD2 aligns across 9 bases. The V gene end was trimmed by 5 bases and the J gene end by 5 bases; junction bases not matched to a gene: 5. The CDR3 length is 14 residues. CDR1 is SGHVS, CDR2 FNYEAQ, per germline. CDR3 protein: CASSPLAGEDTQYF. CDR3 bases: TGTGCCAGCAGCCCTTTAGCGGGAGAAGATACGCAGTATTTT.

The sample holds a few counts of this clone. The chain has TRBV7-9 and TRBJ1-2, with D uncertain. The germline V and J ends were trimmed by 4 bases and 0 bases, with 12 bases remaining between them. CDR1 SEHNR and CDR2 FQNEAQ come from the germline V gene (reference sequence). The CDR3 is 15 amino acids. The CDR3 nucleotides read TGTGCCAGCAGCTCTGGGAGGAGTGCTAACTATGGCTACACCTTC. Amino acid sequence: CASSSGRSANYGYTF.

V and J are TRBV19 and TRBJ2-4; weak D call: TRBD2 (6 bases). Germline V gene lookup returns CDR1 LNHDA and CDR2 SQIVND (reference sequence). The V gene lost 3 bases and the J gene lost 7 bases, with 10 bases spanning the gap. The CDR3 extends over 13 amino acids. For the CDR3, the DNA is TGTGCCAGTAGTATTTCCGGGAGCAACATTCAGTACTTC. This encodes CASSISGSNIQYF.

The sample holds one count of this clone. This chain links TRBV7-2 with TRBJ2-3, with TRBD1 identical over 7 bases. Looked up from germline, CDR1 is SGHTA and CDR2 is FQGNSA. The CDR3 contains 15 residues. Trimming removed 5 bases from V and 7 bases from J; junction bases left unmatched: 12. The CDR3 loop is CASSPIRGRGNTQYF. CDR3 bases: TGTGCCAGCAGCCCGATCAGGGGGAGAGGAAATACGCAGTATTTT.

As DNA, the CDR3 is TGCGCCAGCAGCTTCGATGGGTACGAGCAGTACTTC. Its translation is CASSFDGYEQYF. The rearrangement joins TRBV4-1 to TRBJ2-5, with D uncertain. Judging by the DNA end, TRBJ2-7 fits better; the J call may be wrong. This CDR3 is 12 amino acids long. Germline V lookup: CDR1 MGHRA, CDR2 YSYEKL.

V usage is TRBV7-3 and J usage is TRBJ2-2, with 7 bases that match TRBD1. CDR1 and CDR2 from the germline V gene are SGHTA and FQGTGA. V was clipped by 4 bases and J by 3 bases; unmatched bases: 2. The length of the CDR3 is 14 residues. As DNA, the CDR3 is TGTGCCAGCAGCTCACAGGGGTACACCGGGGAGCTGTTTTTT. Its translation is CASSSQGYTGELFF. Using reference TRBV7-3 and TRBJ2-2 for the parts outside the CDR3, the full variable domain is GAGVSQTPSNKVTEKGKYVELRCDPISGHTALYWYRQSLGQGPEFLIYFQGTGAADDSGLPNDRFFAVRPEGSVSTLKIQRTERGDSAVYLCASSSQGYTGELFFGEGSRLTVL.

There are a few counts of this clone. The CDR3 DNA reads as TGTGCCAGCAGTCCATCCTCTAGCGGGACCCAAGAGACCCAGTACTTC. Translating it yields CASSPSSSGTQETQYF. The rearrangement joins TRBV7-8 to TRBJ2-5, with 9 bases lining up with TRBD2. Trimming cost V 6 bases and J 1 base; bases outside gene matches: 9. Germline CDR1 is SGHVS and CDR2 is FQNEAQ. The CDR3 spans 16 residues.

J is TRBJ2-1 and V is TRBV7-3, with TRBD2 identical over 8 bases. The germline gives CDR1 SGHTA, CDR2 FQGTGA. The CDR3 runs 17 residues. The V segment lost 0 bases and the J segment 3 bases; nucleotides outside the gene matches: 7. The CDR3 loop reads CASSLTLAGPNYNEQFF. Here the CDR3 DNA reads TGTGCCAGCAGCTTAACGTTAGCGGGGCCAAACTACAATGAGCAGTTCTTC.

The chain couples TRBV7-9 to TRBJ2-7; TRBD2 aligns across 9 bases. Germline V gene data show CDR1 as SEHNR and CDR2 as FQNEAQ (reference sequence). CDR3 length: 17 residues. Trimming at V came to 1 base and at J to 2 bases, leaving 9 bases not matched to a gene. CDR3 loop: CASSLDQGPSGTYEQYF. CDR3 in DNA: TGTGCCAGCAGCTTAGATCAGGGGCCTAGCGGGACCTACGAGCAGTACTTC. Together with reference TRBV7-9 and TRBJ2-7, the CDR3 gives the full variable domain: DTGVSQNPRHKITKRGQNVTFRCDPISEHNRLYWYRQTLGQGPEFLTYFQNEAQLEKSRLLSDRFSAERPKGSFSTLEIQRTEQGDSAMYLCASSLDQGPSGTYEQYFGPGTRLTVT.

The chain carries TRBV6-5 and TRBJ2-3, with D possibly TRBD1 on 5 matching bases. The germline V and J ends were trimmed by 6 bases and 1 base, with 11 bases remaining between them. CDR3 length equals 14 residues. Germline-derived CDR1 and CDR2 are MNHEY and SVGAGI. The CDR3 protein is CASRAGLGTDTQYF. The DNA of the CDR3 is TGTGCCAGCAGGGCAGGGTTGGGCACAGATACGCAGTATTTT.

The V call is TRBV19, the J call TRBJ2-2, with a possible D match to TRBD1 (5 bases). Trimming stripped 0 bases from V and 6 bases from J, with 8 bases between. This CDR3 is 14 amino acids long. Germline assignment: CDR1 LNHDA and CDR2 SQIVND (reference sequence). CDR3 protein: CASSIEPGSGELFF. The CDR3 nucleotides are TGTGCCAGTAGTATAGAACCAGGGTCCGGGGAGCTGTTTTTT.

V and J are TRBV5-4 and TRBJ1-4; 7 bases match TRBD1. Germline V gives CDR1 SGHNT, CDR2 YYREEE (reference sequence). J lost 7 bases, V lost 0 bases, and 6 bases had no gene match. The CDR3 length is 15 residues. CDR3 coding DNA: TGTGCCAGCAGCTTGGACAGGGGAAGTACTGAAAAACTGTTTTTT. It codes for CASSLDRGSTEKLFF.

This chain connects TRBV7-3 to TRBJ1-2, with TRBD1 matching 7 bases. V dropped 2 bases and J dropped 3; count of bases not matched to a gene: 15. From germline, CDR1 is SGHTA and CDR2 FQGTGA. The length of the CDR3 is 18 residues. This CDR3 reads CASSLYGGGGDLHYGYTF. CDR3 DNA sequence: TGTGCCAGCAGCTTATATGGTGGAGGGGGCGACCTTCACTATGGCTACACCTTC. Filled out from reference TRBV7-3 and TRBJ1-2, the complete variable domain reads GAGVSQTPSNKVTEKGKYVELRCDPISGHTALYWYRQSLGQGPEFLIYFQGTGAADDSGLPNDRFFAVRPEGSVSTLKIQRTERGDSAVYLCASSLYGGGGDLHYGYTFGSGTRLTVV.

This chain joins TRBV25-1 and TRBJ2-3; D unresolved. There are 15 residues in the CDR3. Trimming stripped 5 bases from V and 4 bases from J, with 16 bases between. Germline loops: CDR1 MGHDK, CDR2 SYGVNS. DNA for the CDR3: TGTGCCAGCAGTAAAGGGCTATTACGGGCAGATACGCAGTATTTT. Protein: CASSKGLLRADTQYF. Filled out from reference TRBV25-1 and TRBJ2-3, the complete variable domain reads EADIYQTPRYLVIGTGKKITLECSQTMGHDKMYWYQQDPGMELHLIHYSYGVNSTEKGDLSSESTVSRIRTEHFPLTLESARPSHTSQYLCASSKGLLRADTQYFGPGTRLTVL.

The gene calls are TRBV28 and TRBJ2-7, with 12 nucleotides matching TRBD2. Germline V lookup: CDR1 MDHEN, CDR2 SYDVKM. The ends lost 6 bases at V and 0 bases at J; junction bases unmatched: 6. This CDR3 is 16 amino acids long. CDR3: CASRTETSGSSYEQYF. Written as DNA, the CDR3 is TGTGCCAGCAGGACAGAGACTAGCGGGAGCTCCTACGAGCAGTACTTC.

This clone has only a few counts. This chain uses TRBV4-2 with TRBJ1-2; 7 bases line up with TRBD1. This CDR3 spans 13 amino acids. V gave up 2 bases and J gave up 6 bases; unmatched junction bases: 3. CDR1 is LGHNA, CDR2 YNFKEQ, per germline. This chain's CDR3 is CASSQLQGNGYTF. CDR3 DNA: TGTGCCAGCAGCCAACTACAGGGGAATGGCTACACCTTC.

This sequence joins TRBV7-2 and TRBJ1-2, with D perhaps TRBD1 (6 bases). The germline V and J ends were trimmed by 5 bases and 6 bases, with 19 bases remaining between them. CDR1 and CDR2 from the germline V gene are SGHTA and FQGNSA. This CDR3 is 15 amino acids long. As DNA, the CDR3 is TGTGCCAGCAGCCGGGGGCGGGGGCTGCTAGATGGCTACACCTTC. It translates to CASSRGRGLLDGYTF.